The present T cell receptor (beta chain) was sequenced within a study of response to subunit inactivated influenza vaccine. Study-wide results and limits: Authors proposed each seasonal influenza vaccination draws in few new T cells.

TCRdb analysed the RT-PCR reads with MiXCR anew, one entry per CDR3 protein. The sample includes 500,000 to 600,000 distinct CDR3 sequences, 13% to 15% seen only once; the top ten take around 10%. Regarding this clonotype: Its antigen is still unknown.

Material: PBMCs from blood, obtained 12 days after vaccination. The source of this sequence is a man in his fifties who received an inactivated influenza vaccine.

CDR3 sequence: CSASIRGARNSPLHF. DNA of the CDR3: TGCAGTGCTAGCATCAGGGGCGCCCGAAATTCACCCCTCCACTTT. The chain uses TRBV20-1 and TRBJ1-6, with D possibly being TRBD1 (6 bases). The CDR3 runs 15 residues. Trimming pared 3 bases from V and 7 bases from J, leaving 16 bases between. From germline, CDR1 is DFQATT and CDR2 SNEGSKA (reference sequence).